This T cell receptor beta chain was sequenced for a study of OX40 agonist ivuxolimab in advanced cancers. Study-wide results and caveats: At doses 0.1 to 3.0 mg/kg, CD4+ and CD8+ clones expanded.

The V end lost 0 bases, the J end lost 8 bases, and 26 bases lay between the germline ends. CDR3 length: 20 amino acids. Per the germline V gene, CDR1 is MGHRA and CDR2 is YSYEKL. The repertoire was sequenced with immunoSEQ multiplex PCR; TCRdb's copy has only in-frame clones and lacks some. The sample includes some 60,000 clones, over 80% of them seen just once. Comments on this clone: As yet, its antigen is unknown.

Sequenced here: CD4+ or CD8+ T cells sorted from blood, sampled in a trial of the OX40 agonist ivuxolimab. This TCR derives from an adult with an advanced solid tumor such as melanoma, head and neck, liver or kidney cancer. This chain joins TRBV4-1 and TRBJ1-6; D not resolved. CDR3 protein: CASSQDEIGSKGMIDSPLHF. The CDR3 DNA is TGCGCCAGCAGCCAAGATGAAATTGGGTCGAAGGGAATGATCGATTCACCCCTCCACTTT.